One sample yielded the 20 T cell receptor beta chains listed below, sequenced in a study of cytomegalovirus exposure and HLA in healthy donors. The study ran its PCR with 60 Vbeta and 13 Jbeta primers. Only in-frame clones appear in the TCRdb table, and some are missing; sequencing was by immunoSEQ multiplex PCR. The sample shows around 180,000 clones, over 60% of them seen only once. The material sequenced was PBMCs. These receptors all come from a woman aged 40 to 50 in good health and CMV-seronegative.

This clone was counted a few times. This chain links TRBV2 with TRBJ2-7; 7 bases align to TRBD2. V shed 6 bases, J shed 1 base, and the junction held 6 bases outside the gene matches. CDR1 and CDR2 from the germline V gene are SNHLY and FYNNEI. The CDR3 runs to 14 residues. The CDR3 sequence: CASRRGRMSYEQYF. CDR3 nucleotides: TGTGCCAGCAGGCGGGGGAGGATGTCCTACGAGCAGTACTTC.

In nucleotides, the CDR3 is TGTGCCTGGAGTCCCCCGAGCCATAACTATGGCTACACCTTC. Translated: CAWSPPSHNYGYTF. This chain links TRBV30 with TRBJ1-2, with D uncertain. V was trimmed by 2 bases and J by 1 base, leaving 11 bases between them. The CDR3 runs 14 residues. Germline-derived CDR1 and CDR2 are GTSNPN and SVGIG (reference sequence). The full variable domain, completed using reference TRBV30 and TRBJ1-2, is SQTIHQWPATLVQPVGSPLSLECTVEGTSNPNLYWYRQAAGRGLQLLFYSVGIGQISSEVPQNLSASRPQDRQFILSSKKLLLSDSGFYLCAWSPPSHNYGYTFGSGTRLTVV.

Remarks on this clone: An end of the junction differs from the germline gene, which may be a read error. V is TRBV4-3 and J is TRBJ1-1; D not certain. Germline CDR1 reads LGHNA; CDR2 reads YSLEER. The CDR3 is 11 residues long. The CDR3 sequence is CANSHGTEAFF. In DNA, the CDR3 is TGCGCCAACAGCCACGGCACTGAAGCTTTCTTT.

The chain uses TRBV10-3 and TRBJ2-1, with 13 bases lining up with TRBD2. V gave up 5 bases and J gave up 7 bases; unmatched junction bases: 8. The CDR3 has 16 residues. CDR1 is ENHRY, CDR2 SYGVKD, per germline. CDR3 protein: CAISSSGTSGMNEQFF. The CDR3 nucleotides read TGTGCCATCAGTAGTTCCGGGACTAGCGGGATGAATGAGCAGTTCTTC.

The V call is TRBV25-1, the J call TRBJ1-2; 7 bases match TRBD1. The CDR3 covers 15 residues. Germline V gene sequence: CDR1 MGHDK, CDR2 SYGVNS. The J segment lost 6 bases and the V segment lost 5 bases, leaving 12 bases of the junction unmatched. The chain's CDR3 is CASSKGATYEDGYTF. As DNA, the CDR3 is TGTGCCAGCAGTAAGGGGGCCACCTACGAGGATGGCTACACCTTC.

V usage is TRBV5-4 and J usage is TRBJ1-3; no firm D call. The V end was cut by 3 bases, the J end by 4 bases, with 17 bases between. CDR3 length: 16 residues. Germline V gene lookup returns CDR1 SGHNT and CDR2 YYREEE (reference sequence). Written as DNA, the CDR3 is TGTGCCAGCAGCTACGGATCGGGTTCGCTCGGAAACACCATATATTTT. This codes for CASSYGSGSLGNTIYF.

This clone was recorded only once. V usage is TRBV7-2 and J usage is TRBJ1-5; no definite D call. The CDR3 contains 13 residues. V was clipped by 5 bases and J by 3 bases, with 8 bases between them. Germline lookup yields CDR1 SGHTA and CDR2 FQGNSA. CDR3 bases: TGTGCCAGCAGCCCAGGTTTCAATCAGCCCCAGCATTTT. It yields the protein CASSPGFNQPQHF.

The chain links TRBV2 to TRBJ2-5; 10 bases match TRBD1. This CDR3 is built from 14 residues. Germline V gene sequence: CDR1 SNHLY, CDR2 FYNNEI. After removal of 7 bases from V and 5 bases from J, the junction contained 7 bases not matched to a gene. This CDR3 reads CASTRDRGRETQYF. CDR3 bases: TGTGCCAGCACCCGGGACAGGGGTCGGGAGACCCAGTACTTC.

This sequence joins TRBV6-6 and TRBJ2-7; weak D call: TRBD1 (5 bases). This CDR3 region has 15 residues. Germline V gene data show CDR1 as MNHNY and CDR2 as SVGAGI (reference sequence). V was trimmed by 2 bases and J by 2 bases, leaving 13 bases between them. The CDR3 is CASSYQGPLTYEQYV. As DNA, the CDR3 is TGTGCCAGCAGTTACCAGGGCCCATTAACCTACGAGCAGTACGTC.

The V call is TRBV30, the J call TRBJ2-1; 10 positions match TRBD2. This CDR3 contains 14 residues. The V segment lost 0 bases and the J segment 6 bases; nucleotides outside the gene matches: 2. Germline V gene sequence: CDR1 GTSNPN, CDR2 SVGIG (reference sequence). DNA for the CDR3: TGTGCCTGGAGTGTACTAGCGGGATTCAATGAGCAGTTCTTC. Protein: CAWSVLAGFNEQFF.

The chain carries TRBV11-1 and TRBJ2-7, with TRBD2 matching over 14 bases. The CDR3 covers 16 residues. Losses at the gene ends were 4 bases for V and 3 bases for J; bases not matched to a gene: 5. Germline CDR1 is SGHAT and CDR2 is FQDESV (reference sequence). CDR3 in amino acids: CASSWGTSGSLYEQYF. The CDR3 DNA reads as TGTGCCAGCAGCTGGGGGACTAGCGGGAGTCTCTACGAGCAGTACTTC. Full variable domain (remainder filled in from reference TRBV11-1 and TRBJ2-7): EAEVAQSPRYKITEKSQAVAFWCDPISGHATLYWYRQILGQGPELLVQFQDESVVDDSQLPKDRFSAERLKGVDSTLKIQPAELGDSAMYLCASSWGTSGSLYEQYFGPGTRLTVT.

The chain carries TRBV6-1 and TRBJ2-7, with unresolved D. The V gene's germline CDR1 is MNHNS and CDR2 SASEGT. V was clipped by 6 bases and J by 4 bases, with 7 bases between them. CDR3 length equals 11 residues. CDR3 sequence reads: CASRRLYEQYF. CDR3 coding DNA: TGTGCCAGCAGGCGCCTATACGAGCAGTACTTC.

The J gene is TRBJ1-5, the V gene TRBV5-6; D call uncertain. This CDR3 is 15 amino acids long. Trimming removed 0 bases at V and 6 bases at J, with 13 bases between. The germline V gene has CDR1 SGHDT and CDR2 YYEEEE. CDR3 protein: CASSLGHAIGQPQHF. As DNA, the CDR3 is TGTGCCAGCAGCTTGGGGCACGCAATTGGTCAGCCCCAGCATTTT.

The genes are TRBV27 and TRBJ2-2; 11 nucleotides align to TRBD1. V dropped 4 bases and J dropped 3; count of bases not matched to a gene: 7. The CDR3 is 17 residues long. Germline V gene lookup returns CDR1 MNHEY and CDR2 SMNVEV (reference sequence). CDR3 nucleotides: TGTGCCAGCAGTTCCGGGACAGGGGGAATCTACACCGGGGAGCTGTTTTTT. It is translated as CASSSGTGGIYTGELFF.

The chain has TRBV7-6 and TRBJ2-2; 12 bases align to TRBD2. After removal of 1 base from V and 4 bases from J, the junction contained 10 bases not matched to a gene. Germline V gene data show CDR1 as SGHVS and CDR2 as FNYEAQ. The CDR3 totals 19 residues. The CDR3 reads CASSLVLTSGSWRTGELFF. For the CDR3, the DNA is TGTGCCAGCAGCTTAGTCCTGACTAGCGGGAGTTGGCGCACCGGGGAGCTGTTTTTT.

The J gene is TRBJ2-3, the V gene TRBV2; the D gene is possibly TRBD2 (6 bases). Trimming cost V 5 bases and J 6 bases, with 24 bases left between them. Germline V lookup: CDR1 SNHLY, CDR2 FYNNEI. There are 17 residues in the CDR3. CDR3 loop: CASSTSTWRVSSDTQYF. The CDR3 DNA is TGTGCCAGCAGTACTAGTACTTGGAGGGTCAGTTCCGATACGCAGTATTTT.

This clone was found a few times. The rearrangement uses TRBV30 and TRBJ2-5, with 11 nucleotides matching TRBD1. This CDR3 has 16 amino acids. Trimming took 4 bases from V and 1 from J; bases not matched to a gene: 8. CDR1 and CDR2 from the germline V gene are GTSNPN and SVGIG (reference sequence). This CDR3 is CAWKTGTGGFQETQYF. Here the CDR3 DNA reads TGTGCCTGGAAGACAGGGACAGGGGGTTTCCAAGAGACCCAGTACTTC.

The chain carries TRBV5-1 and TRBJ2-7; D unresolved. CDR1 and CDR2 from the germline V gene are SGHRS and YFSETQ. The CDR3 runs 11 residues. V was shortened by 4 bases and J by 2 bases, with 4 bases between the two germline ends. CDR3 sequence: CASSAAYEQYF. DNA of the CDR3: TGCGCCAGCAGCGCAGCCTACGAGCAGTACTTC.

This clone was observed a handful of times. This chain links TRBV19 with TRBJ2-3; the match to TRBD1 covers 9 bases. The CDR3 has 13 residues. V lost 4 bases and J lost 6; bases outside the gene matches: 2. Germline-derived CDR1 and CDR2 are LNHDA and SQIVND (reference sequence). The CDR3 reads CASSRDRGDTQYF. The CDR3 coding sequence is TGTGCCAGTAGTAGAGACAGGGGGGATACGCAGTATTTT.

This clone has more than one count but fewer than ten. V and J are TRBV2 and TRBJ1-1; D gene ambiguous. Germline V gene sequence: CDR1 SNHLY, CDR2 FYNNEI. V was shortened by 8 bases and J by 1 base, with 5 bases between the two germline ends. The CDR3 has 11 residues. CDR3 nucleotide sequence: TGTGCCAGCTTTAAGAACACTGAAGCTTTCTTT. Its translation is CASFKNTEAFF.